The 14 T cell receptor beta chains below all came from one sample that was sequenced in a study of T-cell memory formation after mild COVID-19. TCRdb re-analysed the 5' RACE reads in MiXCR, keeping a single row per CDR3 protein. The sample includes 350,000 to 500,000 distinct CDR3 sequences, about 20% seen only once; the top ten take around 8.4%. Sample: PBMCs or a T cell subset sorted from them (not recorded which). The receptor source for this set is an adult woman who had mild COVID-19 (a few samples of this study predate the infection). Cell type and time point are not known.

The chain is built from TRBV4-2 and TRBJ2-5; TRBD2 agrees at 11 bases. This CDR3 comprises 17 residues. V lost 4 bases, J lost 4 bases, and 11 bases stayed unmatched. Germline CDR1 LGHNA, CDR2 YNFKEQ. The CDR3 loop is CASSRRPLAGEGETQYF. In DNA, the CDR3 is TGTGCCAGCAGCCGAAGACCACTAGCGGGGGAAGGAGAGACCCAGTACTTC.

V is TRBV5-1 and J is TRBJ2-7, with TRBD1 identical over 9 bases. With V trimmed by 0 bases and J by 2 bases, 3 bases remained unmatched. In germline, CDR1 is SGHRS, CDR2 YFSETQ. The length of the CDR3 is 15 residues. The CDR3 DNA is TGCGCCAGCAGCTTGGAACAGGGGGCCCCCTACGAGCAGTACTTC. Translating gives CASSLEQGAPYEQYF. The full variable domain, rest sourced from reference TRBV5-1 and TRBJ2-7, is KAGVTQTPRYLIKTRGQQVTLSCSPISGHRSVSWYQQTPGQGLQFLFEYFSETQRNKGNFPGRFSGRQFSNSRSEMNVSTLELGDSALYLCASSLEQGAPYEQYFGPGTRLTVT.

At least ten counts were recorded for this clonotype. V usage is TRBV7-2 and J usage is TRBJ2-5; no clear D gene. The CDR3 loop spans 13 amino acids. V dropped 3 bases and J dropped 1 base, with 6 bases sitting between them. Germline V gene lookup returns CDR1 SGHTA and CDR2 FQGNSA. CDR3 residues: CASSFGSQETQYF. The CDR3 DNA follows: TGTGCCAGCAGCTTCGGATCCCAAGAGACCCAGTACTTC.

The V and J genes are TRBV6-5 and TRBJ2-2, with a tentative D call TRBD1 (5 bases). V shed 5 bases and J shed 6 bases, with 13 bases lying between them. The CDR3 contains 14 residues. CDR1 is MNHEY and CDR2 is SVGAGI in the germline V gene. The CDR3 is CASSPQGSAGELFF. The DNA of the CDR3 is TGTGCCAGCAGTCCGCAGGGTTCCGCCGGGGAGCTGTTTTTT.

This chain connects TRBV29-1 to TRBJ1-5, with D tentatively TRBD1 (5 bases). Trimming removed 4 bases at V and 3 bases at J, with 10 bases between. CDR1 is SQVTM and CDR2 is ANQGSEA in the germline V gene. This CDR3 contains 13 residues. The CDR3 is CSVGDGNNQPQHF. CDR3 DNA sequence: TGCAGCGTTGGGGACGGAAACAATCAGCCCCAGCATTTT.

The chain joins TRBV12-3 or TRBV12-4 to TRBJ2-1, with 11 bases matching TRBD1. The CDR3 totals 15 residues. Germline trimming cut 5 bases from V and 4 bases from J; bases unmatched to any gene: 4. The CDR3 region is CASSKGQGGYNEQFF. CDR3 DNA: TGTGCCAGCAGTAAGGGACAGGGGGGTTACAATGAGCAGTTCTTC.

The rearrangement uses TRBV5-1 and TRBJ2-6; 10 bases match TRBD1. There are 16 residues in the CDR3. V was pared by 9 bases and J by 0 bases, with 6 bases of the junction left unmatched. The germline V gene encodes CDR1 SGHRS and CDR2 YFSETQ. The CDR3 loop is CATTGTGDSGANVLTF. CDR3 bases: TGCGCCACCACCGGGACAGGGGACTCTGGGGCCAACGTCCTGACTTTC. Full variable domain (missing parts from reference TRBV5-1 and TRBJ2-6): KAGVTQTPRYLIKTRGQQVTLSCSPISGHRSVSWYQQTPGQGLQFLFEYFSETQRNKGNFPGRFSGRQFSNSRSEMNVSTLELGDSALYLCATTGTGDSGANVLTFGAGSRLTVL.

The CDR3 DNA reads as TGTGCCAGCTCACCATTCGGGGGAGGAGAAGAGACCCAGTACTTC. Protein sequence: CASSPFGGGEETQYF. The chain carries TRBV18 and TRBJ2-5; a possible D gene is TRBD2 (6 bases). Germline loops: CDR1 KGHSH, CDR2 LQKENI. Trimming removed 2 bases at V and 3 bases at J, with 13 bases between. There are 15 residues in the CDR3. The variable domain in full, completed from reference TRBV18 and TRBJ2-5, reads NAGVMQNPRHLVRRRGQEARLRCSPMKGHSHVYWYRQLPEEGLKFMVYLQKENIIDESGMPKERFSAEFPKEGPSILRIQQVVRGDSAAYFCASSPFGGGEETQYFGPGTRLLVL.

In this sample, this clonotype turned up many times. A much larger clone lies one base from this, so it may be a read error. The chain links TRBV2 to TRBJ2-2, with no clear D. Germline V CDR1 and CDR2: SNHLY, FYNNEI. The CDR3 loop spans 12 amino acids. Trimming left V 4 bases short and J 3 bases short, with 3 bases between. The CDR3 loop is CASSADTGELFF. CDR3 sequence (DNA): TGTGCCAGCAGTGCCGACACCGGGGAGCTGTTTTTT.

The V call is TRBV20-1, the J call TRBJ1-2, with D hard to call. Germline V gene sequence: CDR1 DFQATT, CDR2 SNEGSKA (reference sequence). The CDR3 runs 12 residues. The V and J ends lost 6 bases and 8 bases respectively, with 16 bases between them. CDR3 DNA sequence: TGCAGTGCCGACTTCGGGAGAGGGGGCTACACCTTC. Its translation: CSADFGRGGYTF.

The rearrangement links TRBV5-4 to TRBJ1-5; TRBD1 matches at 9 bases. The CDR3 contains 16 residues. After removal of 4 bases from V and 7 bases from J, the junction contained 12 bases not matched to a gene. Germline CDR1 SGHNT, CDR2 YYREEE (reference sequence). As DNA, the CDR3 is TGTGCCAGCAGCCTATTCACAGGGGGCGCCGGCCAGCCCCAGCATTTT. Encoded protein: CASSLFTGGAGQPQHF.

There are a few counts of this clonotype. This chain connects TRBV6-2 or TRBV6-3 to TRBJ2-1; unclear D gene. The CDR3 covers 13 residues. Germline lookup yields CDR1 MNHEY and CDR2 SVGEGT. Deletions cut 6 bases from V and 9 bases from J, with 15 bases between. In DNA form, the CDR3 reads TGTGCCAGCAGACCGGCCTGGGCGGTTGAGCAGTTCTTC. Translation: CASRPAWAVEQFF.

This clonotype was observed a handful of times. This sequence joins TRBV7-8 and TRBJ2-7; no reliable D call. V was clipped by 3 bases and J by 3 bases, with 9 bases between them. Germline-derived CDR1 and CDR2 are SGHVS and FQNEAQ. The CDR3 has 13 amino acids. The CDR3 coding sequence is TGTGCCAGCAGCTTCTCCGTGGGCTACGAGCAGTACTTC. This gives the protein CASSFSVGYEQYF.

This clonotype was picked up a small number of times. The V and J genes are TRBV4-1 and TRBJ1-5, with D possibly being TRBD1 (5 bases). This CDR3 spans 15 amino acids. Germline assignment: CDR1 MGHRA and CDR2 YSYEKL. Trimming removed 1 base at V and 5 bases at J, with 12 bases between. CDR3 sequence: CASSQAWTPHQPQHF. In DNA, the CDR3 is TGCGCCAGCAGCCAAGCCTGGACACCACATCAGCCCCAGCATTTT.